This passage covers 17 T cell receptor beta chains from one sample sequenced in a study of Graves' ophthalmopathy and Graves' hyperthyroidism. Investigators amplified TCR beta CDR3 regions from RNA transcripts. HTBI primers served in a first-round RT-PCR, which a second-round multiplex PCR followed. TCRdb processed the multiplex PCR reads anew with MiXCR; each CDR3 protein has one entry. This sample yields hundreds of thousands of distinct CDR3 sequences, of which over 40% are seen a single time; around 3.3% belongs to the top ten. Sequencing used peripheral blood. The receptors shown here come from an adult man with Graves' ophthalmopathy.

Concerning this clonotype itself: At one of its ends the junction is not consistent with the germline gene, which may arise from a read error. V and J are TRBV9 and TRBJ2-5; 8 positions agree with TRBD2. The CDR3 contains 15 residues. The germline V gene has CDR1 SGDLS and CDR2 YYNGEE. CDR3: CANSVEGTSGETQYF. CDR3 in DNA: TGTGCCAACAGCGTAGAGGGGACTAGTGGAGAGACCCAGTACTTC.

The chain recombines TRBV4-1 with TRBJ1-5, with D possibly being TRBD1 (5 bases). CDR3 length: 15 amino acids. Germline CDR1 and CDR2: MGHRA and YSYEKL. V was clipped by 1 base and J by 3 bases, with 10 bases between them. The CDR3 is CASSQGRGANQPQHF. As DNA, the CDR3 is TGCGCCAGCAGCCAAGGGAGAGGGGCCAATCAGCCCCAGCATTTT.

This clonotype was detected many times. The CDR3 loop reads CASSERTGAVRSATQYF. CDR3 sequence (DNA): TGCGCCAGCAGCGAACGTACGGGGGCCGTTCGTTCGGCGACCCAGTACTTC. This chain joins TRBV4-1 and TRBJ2-5; D might be TRBD1 or TRBD2, each matching 6 bases. Per germline, CDR1 MGHRA and CDR2 YSYEKL. V was shortened by 5 bases and J by 7 bases, with 26 bases between the two germline ends. CDR3 length: 17 amino acids.

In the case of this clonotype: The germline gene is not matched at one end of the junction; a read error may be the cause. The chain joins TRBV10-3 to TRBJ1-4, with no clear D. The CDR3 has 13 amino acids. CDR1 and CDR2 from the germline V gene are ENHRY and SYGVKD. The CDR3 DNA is TGTGCCAGCAGTTATGGCCGGAATGAAAAACTGTTTTTT. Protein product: CASSYGRNEKLFF.

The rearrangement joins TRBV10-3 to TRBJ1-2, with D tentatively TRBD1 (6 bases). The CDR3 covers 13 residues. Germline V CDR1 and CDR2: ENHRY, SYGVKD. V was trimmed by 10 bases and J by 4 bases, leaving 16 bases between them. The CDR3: CASKRGGGYGYTF. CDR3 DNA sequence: TGTGCCAGCAAACGGGGGGGCGGCTATGGCTACACCTTC.

The chain's CDR3 is CSVTPEDRSSYEQYF. CDR3 DNA sequence: TGCAGCGTTACACCGGAGGACAGGAGCTCCTACGAGCAGTACTTC. The V call is TRBV29-1, the J call TRBJ2-7; 7 nucleotides match TRBD1. Per the germline V gene, CDR1 is SQVTM and CDR2 is ANQGSEA. CDR3 length equals 15 residues. With V trimmed by 5 bases and J by 0 bases, 10 bases remained unmatched.

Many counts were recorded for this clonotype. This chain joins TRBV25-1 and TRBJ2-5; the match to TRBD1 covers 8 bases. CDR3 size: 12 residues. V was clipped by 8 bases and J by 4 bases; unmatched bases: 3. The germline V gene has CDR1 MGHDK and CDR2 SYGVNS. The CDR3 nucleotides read TGTGCCAGCCGCAGGGGGCCAGAGACCCAGTACTTC. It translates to CASRRGPETQYF.

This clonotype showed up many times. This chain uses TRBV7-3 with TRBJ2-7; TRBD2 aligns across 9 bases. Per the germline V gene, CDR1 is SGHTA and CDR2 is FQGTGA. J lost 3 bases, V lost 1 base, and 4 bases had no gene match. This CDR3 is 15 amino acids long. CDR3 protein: CASSLRAGGIYEQYF. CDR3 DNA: TGTGCCAGCAGCTTAAGAGCGGGAGGCATCTACGAGCAGTACTTC. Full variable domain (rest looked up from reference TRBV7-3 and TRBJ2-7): GAGVSQTPSNKVTEKGKYVELRCDPISGHTALYWYRQSLGQGPEFLIYFQGTGAADDSGLPNDRFFAVRPEGSVSTLKIQRTERGDSAVYLCASSLRAGGIYEQYFGPGTRLTVT.

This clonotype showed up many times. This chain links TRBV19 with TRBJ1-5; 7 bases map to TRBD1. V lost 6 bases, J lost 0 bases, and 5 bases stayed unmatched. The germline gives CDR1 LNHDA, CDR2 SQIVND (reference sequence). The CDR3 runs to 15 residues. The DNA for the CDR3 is TGTGCCAGTAGGGCAGGGGGAGATAGCAATCAGCCCCAGCATTTT. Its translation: CASRAGGDSNQPQHF.

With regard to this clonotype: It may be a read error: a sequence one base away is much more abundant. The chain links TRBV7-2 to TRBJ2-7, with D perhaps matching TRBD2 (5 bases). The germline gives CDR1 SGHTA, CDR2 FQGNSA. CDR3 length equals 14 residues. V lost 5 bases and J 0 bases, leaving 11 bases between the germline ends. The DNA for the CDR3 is TGTGCCAGCAGCCGAGGACTGTTCTCCTACGAGCAGTACTTC. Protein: CASSRGLFSYEQYF.

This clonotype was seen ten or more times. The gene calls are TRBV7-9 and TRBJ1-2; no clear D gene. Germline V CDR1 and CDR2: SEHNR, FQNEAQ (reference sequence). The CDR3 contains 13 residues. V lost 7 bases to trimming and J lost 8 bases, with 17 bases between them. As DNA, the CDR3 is TGTGCCAGCACCCAAGAGGCGGCATGGGGCTACACCTTC. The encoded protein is CASTQEAAWGYTF.

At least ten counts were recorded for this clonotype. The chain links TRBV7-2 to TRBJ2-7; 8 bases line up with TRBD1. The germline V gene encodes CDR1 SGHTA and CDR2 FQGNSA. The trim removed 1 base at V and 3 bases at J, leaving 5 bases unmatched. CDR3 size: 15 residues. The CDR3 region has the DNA TGTGCCAGCAGCTTAGGCGGCAGGGGGCGCTACGAGCAGTACTTC. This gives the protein CASSLGGRGRYEQYF.

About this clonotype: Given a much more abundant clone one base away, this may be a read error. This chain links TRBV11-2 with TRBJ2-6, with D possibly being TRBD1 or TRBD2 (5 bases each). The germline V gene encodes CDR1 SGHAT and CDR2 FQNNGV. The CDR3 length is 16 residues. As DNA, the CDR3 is TGCGCCAGCGGCCAAGGGGTTTTCTCTGGGGCCAACGTCCTGACTTTC. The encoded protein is CASGQGVFSGANVLTF.

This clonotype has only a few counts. The CDR3, as DNA: TGTGCCAGCAGCCAAGGGACTAGCGAAAGGAATTCCTACGAGCAGTACTTC. This encodes CASSQGTSERNSYEQYF. The V call is TRBV4-2, the J call TRBJ2-7; 9 positions agree with TRBD2. CDR3 size: 17 residues. V shed 1 base and J 1 base; nucleotides not matched to a gene: 8. Germline CDR1 and CDR2: LGHNA and YNFKEQ.

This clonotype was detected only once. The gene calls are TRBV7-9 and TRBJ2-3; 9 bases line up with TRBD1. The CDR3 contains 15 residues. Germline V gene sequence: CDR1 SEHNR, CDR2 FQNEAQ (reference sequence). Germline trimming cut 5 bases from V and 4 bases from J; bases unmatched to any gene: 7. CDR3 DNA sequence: TGTGCCAGCAGCGTCCGGGACAGGGTACCAGATACGCAGTATTTT. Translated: CASSVRDRVPDTQYF.

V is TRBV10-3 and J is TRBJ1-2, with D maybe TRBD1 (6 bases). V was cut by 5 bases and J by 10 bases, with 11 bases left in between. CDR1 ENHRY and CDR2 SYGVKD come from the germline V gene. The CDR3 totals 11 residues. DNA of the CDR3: TGTGCCATCAGTAGCGGGGGGGCCTACACCTTC. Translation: CAISSGGAYTF.

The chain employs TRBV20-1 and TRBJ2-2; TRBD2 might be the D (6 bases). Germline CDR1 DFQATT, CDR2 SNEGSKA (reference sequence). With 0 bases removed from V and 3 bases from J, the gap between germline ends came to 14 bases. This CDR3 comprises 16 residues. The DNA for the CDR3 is TGCAGTGCTAGAGATCGGTGGGAGCGGGACACCGGGGAGCTGTTTTTT. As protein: CSARDRWERDTGELFF.